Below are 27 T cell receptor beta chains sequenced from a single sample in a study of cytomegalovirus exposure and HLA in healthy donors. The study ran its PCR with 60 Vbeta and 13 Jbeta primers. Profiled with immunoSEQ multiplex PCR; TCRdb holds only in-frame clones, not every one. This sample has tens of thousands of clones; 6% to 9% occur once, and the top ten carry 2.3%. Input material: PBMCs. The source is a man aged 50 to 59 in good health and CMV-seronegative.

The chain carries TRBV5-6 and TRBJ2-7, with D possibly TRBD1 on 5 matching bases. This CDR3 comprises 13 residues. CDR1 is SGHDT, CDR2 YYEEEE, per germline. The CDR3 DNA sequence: TGTGACAGAAGCCCCGGTGGGGCCCACGAGCAGTACTTC. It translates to CDRSPGGAHEQYF.

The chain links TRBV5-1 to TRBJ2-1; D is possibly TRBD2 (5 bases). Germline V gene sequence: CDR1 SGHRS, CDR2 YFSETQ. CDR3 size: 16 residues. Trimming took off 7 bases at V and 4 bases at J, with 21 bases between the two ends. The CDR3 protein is CASSPSFGGPYNEQFF. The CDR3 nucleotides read TGCGCCAGCTCCCCATCGTTCGGCGGGCCGTACAATGAGCAGTTCTTC.

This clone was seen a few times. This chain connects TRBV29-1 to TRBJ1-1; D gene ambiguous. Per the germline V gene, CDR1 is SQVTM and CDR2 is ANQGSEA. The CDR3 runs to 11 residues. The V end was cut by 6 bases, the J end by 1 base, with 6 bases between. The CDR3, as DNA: TGCAGCGTGGAGAAGAACACTGAAGCTTTCTTT. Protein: CSVEKNTEAFF.

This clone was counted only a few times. Written as DNA, the CDR3 is TGTGCCAGCAGACCGACTAGCGGGAGACTATCCGGGGAGCTGTTTTTT. Translated: CASRPTSGRLSGELFF. V usage is TRBV7-6 and J usage is TRBJ2-2; 12 nucleotides line up with TRBD2. This CDR3 is built from 16 residues. Germline-derived CDR1 and CDR2 are SGHVS and FNYEAQ. V dropped 6 bases and J dropped 6; count of bases not matched to a gene: 8.

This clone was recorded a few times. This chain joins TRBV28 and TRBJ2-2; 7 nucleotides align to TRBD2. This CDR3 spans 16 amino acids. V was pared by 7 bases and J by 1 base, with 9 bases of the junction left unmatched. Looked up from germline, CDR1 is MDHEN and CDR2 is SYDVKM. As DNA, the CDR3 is TGTGCCAGCACCGCGACCTTAGCGGGGAACACCGGGGAGCTGTTTTTT. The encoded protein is CASTATLAGNTGELFF.

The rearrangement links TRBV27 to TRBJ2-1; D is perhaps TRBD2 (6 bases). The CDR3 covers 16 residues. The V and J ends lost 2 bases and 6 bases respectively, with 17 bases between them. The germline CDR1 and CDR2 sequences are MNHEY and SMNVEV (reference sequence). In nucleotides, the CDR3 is TGTGCCAGCAGTTTACTAGCCTTCGAGGAGGGCAATGAGCAGTTCTTC. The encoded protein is CASSLLAFEEGNEQFF.

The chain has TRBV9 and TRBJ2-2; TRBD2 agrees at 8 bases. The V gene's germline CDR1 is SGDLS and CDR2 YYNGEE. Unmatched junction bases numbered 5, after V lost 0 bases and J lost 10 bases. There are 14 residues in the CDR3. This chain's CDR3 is CASSVVSGRSELFF. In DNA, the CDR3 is TGTGCCAGCAGCGTAGTCAGCGGGAGATCGGAGCTGTTTTTT.

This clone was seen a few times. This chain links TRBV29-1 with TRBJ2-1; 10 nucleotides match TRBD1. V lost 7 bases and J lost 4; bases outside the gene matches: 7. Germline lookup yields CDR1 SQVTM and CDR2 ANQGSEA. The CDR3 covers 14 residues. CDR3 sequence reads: CSGRTGGTYNEQFF. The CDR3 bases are TGCAGCGGGCGGACAGGGGGTACGTACAATGAGCAGTTCTTC.

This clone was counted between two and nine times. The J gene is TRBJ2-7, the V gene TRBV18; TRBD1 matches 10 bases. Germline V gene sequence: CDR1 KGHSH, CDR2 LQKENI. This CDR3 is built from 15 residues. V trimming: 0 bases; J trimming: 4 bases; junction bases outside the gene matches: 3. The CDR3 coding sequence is TGTGCCAGCTCACCACCTCGGACAGGGGGATACGAGCAGTACTTC. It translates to CASSPPRTGGYEQYF. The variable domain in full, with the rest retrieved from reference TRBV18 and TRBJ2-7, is NAGVMQNPRHLVRRRGQEARLRCSPMKGHSHVYWYRQLPEEGLKFMVYLQKENIIDESGMPKERFSAEFPKEGPSILRIQQVVRGDSAAYFCASSPPRTGGYEQYFGPGTRLTVT.

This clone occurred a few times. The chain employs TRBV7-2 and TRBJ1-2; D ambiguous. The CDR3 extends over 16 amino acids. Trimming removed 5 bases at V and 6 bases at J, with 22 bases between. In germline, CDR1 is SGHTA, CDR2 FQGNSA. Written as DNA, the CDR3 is TGTGCCAGCAGCCTAGGGTTGCGGGGTAAGAAGAATGGCTACACCTTC. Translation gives CASSLGLRGKKNGYTF. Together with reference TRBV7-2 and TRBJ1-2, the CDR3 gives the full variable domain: GAGVSQSPSNKVTEKGKDVELRCDPISGHTALYWYRQSLGQGLEFLIYFQGNSAPDKSGLPSDRFSAERTGGSVSTLTIQRTQQEDSAVYLCASSLGLRGKKNGYTFGSGTRLTVV.

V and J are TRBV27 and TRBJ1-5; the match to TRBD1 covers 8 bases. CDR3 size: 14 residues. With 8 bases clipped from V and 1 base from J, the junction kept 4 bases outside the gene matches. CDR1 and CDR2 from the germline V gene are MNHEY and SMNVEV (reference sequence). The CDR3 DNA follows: TGTGCCAGCGGGAGGACAGGGAGCAATCAGCCCCAGCATTTT. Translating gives CASGRTGSNQPQHF.

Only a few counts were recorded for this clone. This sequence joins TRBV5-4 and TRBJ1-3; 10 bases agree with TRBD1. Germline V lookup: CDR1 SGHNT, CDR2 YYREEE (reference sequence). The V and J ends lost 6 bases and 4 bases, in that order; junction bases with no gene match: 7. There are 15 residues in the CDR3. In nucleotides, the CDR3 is TGTGCCAGCACCACGGACAGGGGGAAGGGAAACACCATATATTTT. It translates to CASTTDRGKGNTIYF.

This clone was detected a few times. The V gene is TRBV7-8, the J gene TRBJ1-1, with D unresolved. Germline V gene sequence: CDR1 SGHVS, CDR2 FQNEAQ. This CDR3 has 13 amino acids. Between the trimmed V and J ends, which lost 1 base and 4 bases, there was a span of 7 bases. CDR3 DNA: TGTGCCAGCAGCTTAGGTACGGGCACTGAAGCTTTCTTT. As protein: CASSLGTGTEAFF.

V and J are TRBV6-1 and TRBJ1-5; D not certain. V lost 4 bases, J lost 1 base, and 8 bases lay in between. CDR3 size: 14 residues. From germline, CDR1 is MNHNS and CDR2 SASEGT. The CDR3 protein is CASSVEPSNQPQHF. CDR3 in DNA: TGTGCCAGCAGTGTGGAGCCAAGCAATCAGCCCCAGCATTTT.

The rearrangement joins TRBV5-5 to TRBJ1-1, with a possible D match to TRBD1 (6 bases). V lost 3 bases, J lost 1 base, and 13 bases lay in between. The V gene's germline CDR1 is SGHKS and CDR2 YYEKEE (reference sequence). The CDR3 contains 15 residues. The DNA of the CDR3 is TGTGCCAGCAGCTACTCCGGGACAAGGAACACTGAAGCTTTCTTT. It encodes CASSYSGTRNTEAFF.

For the CDR3, the DNA is TGCGCCAGCAGTGAGGGACAGGGAGACACAGATACGCAGTATTTT. Encoded protein: CASSEGQGDTDTQYF. This chain connects TRBV10-1 to TRBJ2-3; 8 bases agree with TRBD1. Germline-derived CDR1 and CDR2 are WNHNN and SYGVQD (reference sequence). The CDR3 is 15 residues long. Trimming at V came to 2 bases and at J to 2 bases, leaving 3 bases not matched to a gene.

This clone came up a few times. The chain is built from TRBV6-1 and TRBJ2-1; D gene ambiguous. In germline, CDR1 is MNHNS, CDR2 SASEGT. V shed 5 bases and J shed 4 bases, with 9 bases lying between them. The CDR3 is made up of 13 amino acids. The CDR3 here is CASSLTLYNEQFF. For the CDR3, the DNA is TGTGCCAGCAGTTTGACACTTTACAATGAGCAGTTCTTC.

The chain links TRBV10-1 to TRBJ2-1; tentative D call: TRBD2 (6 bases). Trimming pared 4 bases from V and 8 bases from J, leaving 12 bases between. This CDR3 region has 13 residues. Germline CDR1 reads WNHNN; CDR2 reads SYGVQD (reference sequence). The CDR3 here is CASSGGALHEQFF. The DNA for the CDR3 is TGCGCCAGCAGTGGCGGGGCTCTGCATGAGCAGTTCTTC.

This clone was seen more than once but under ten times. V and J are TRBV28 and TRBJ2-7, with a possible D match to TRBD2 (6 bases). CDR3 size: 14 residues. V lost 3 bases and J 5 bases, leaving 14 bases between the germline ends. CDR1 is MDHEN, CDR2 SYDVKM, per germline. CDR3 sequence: CASSFVGGVNEQYF. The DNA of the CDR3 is TGTGCCAGCAGTTTTGTGGGAGGAGTTAACGAGCAGTACTTC.

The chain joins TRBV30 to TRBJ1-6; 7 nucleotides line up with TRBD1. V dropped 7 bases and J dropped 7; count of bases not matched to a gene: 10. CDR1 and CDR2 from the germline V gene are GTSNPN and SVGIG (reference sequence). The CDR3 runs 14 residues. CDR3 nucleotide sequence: TGTGCCTCAACTTGGGACAGACCCAATTCACCCCTCCACTTT. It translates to CASTWDRPNSPLHF.

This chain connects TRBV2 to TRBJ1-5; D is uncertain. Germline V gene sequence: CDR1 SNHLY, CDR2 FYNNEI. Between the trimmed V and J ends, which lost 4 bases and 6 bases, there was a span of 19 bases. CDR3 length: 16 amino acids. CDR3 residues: CASSGEATRGSQPQHF. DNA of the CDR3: TGTGCCAGCAGTGGTGAGGCTACACGAGGAAGTCAGCCCCAGCATTTT. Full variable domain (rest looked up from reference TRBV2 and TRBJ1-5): EPEVTQTPSHQVTQMGQEVILRCVPISNHLYFYWYRQILGQKVEFLVSFYNNEISEKSEIFDDQFSVERPDGSNFTLKIRSTKLEDSAMYFCASSGEATRGSQPQHFGDGTRLSIL.

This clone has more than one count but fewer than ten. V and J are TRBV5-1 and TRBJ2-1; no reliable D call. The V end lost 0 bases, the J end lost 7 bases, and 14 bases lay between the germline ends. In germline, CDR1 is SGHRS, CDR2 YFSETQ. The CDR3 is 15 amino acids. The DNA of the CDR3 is TGCGCCAGCAGCTTGGCCCCACGTGCTCGGAATGAGCAGTTCTTC. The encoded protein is CASSLAPRARNEQFF.

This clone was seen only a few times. CDR3 protein: CASSSGLAGTYNEQFF. Written as DNA, the CDR3 is TGTGCCAGCAGCTCCGGACTAGCGGGCACTTACAATGAGCAGTTCTTC. The chain recombines TRBV11-3 with TRBJ2-1, with TRBD2 matching 11 bases. J lost 4 bases, V lost 4 bases, and 6 bases had no gene match. CDR3 length equals 16 residues. Germline values: CDR1 SGHNT, CDR2 YENEEA.

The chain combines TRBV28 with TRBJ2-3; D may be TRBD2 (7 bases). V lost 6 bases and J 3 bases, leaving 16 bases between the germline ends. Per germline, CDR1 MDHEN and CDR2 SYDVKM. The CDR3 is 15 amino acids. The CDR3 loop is CASSRRGGGTDTQYF. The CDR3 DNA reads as TGTGCCAGCAGCCGCCGAGGGGGGGGTACAGATACGCAGTATTTT.

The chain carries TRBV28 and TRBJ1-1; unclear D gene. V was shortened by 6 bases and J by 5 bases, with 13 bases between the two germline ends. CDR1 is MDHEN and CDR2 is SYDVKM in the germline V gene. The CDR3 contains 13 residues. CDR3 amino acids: CASSVQRVTEAFF. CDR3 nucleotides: TGTGCCAGCAGCGTCCAGAGGGTTACTGAAGCTTTCTTT.

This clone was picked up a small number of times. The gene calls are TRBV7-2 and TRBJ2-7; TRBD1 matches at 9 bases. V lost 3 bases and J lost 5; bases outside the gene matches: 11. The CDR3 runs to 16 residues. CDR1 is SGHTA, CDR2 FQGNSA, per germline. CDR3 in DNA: TGTGCCAGCAGCTTTTTTGCGGGGACAGGGTTTGACGAGCAGTACTTC. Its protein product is CASSFFAGTGFDEQYF.

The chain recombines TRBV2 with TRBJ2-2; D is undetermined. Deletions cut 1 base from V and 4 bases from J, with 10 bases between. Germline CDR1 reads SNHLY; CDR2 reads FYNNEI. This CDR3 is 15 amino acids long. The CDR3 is CASSEGRIGTGELFF. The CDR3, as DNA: TGTGCCAGCAGTGAAGGGCGGATTGGCACCGGGGAGCTGTTTTTT. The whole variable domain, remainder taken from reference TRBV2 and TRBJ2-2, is EPEVTQTPSHQVTQMGQEVILRCVPISNHLYFYWYRQILGQKVEFLVSFYNNEISEKSEIFDDQFSVERPDGSNFTLKIRSTKLEDSAMYFCASSEGRIGTGELFFGEGSRLTVL.